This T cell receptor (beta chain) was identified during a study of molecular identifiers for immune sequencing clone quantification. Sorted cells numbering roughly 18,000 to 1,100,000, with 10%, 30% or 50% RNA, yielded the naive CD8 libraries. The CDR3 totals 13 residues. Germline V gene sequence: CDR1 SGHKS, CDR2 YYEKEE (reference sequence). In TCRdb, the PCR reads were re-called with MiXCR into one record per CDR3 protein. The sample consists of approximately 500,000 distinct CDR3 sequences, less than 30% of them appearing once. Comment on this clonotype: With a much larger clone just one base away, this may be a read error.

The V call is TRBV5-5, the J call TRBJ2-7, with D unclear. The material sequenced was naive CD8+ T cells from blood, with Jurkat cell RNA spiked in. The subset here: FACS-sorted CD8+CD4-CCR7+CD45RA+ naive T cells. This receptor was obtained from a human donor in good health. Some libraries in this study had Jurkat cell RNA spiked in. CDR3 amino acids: CARSFGPPYEQYF. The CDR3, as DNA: TGTGCCCGCAGCTTCGGGCCACCCTACGAGCAGTACTTC.